A selection of T cell receptor beta chains follows, all from one sample in a study of control samples from healthy donors and cancer patients. Only in-frame clones appear in the TCRdb table, and some are missing; sequencing was by immunoSEQ multiplex PCR. The sample comprises 100,000 to 150,000 clones, more than 80% of which are singletons, and less than 2.5% rests with the top ten. Input material: blood. Every receptor here comes from a man aged 18 to 29 in good health. The conserved cysteine and the conserved F or W are not part of the CDR3 here. Fields, in order: V gene, CDR3 protein.

v_call: TRBV2
cdr3_aa: ASSEDSPNYGYT

v_call: TRBV7-2
cdr3_aa: ASSSRGGSSYNEQF

v_call: TRBV4-3
cdr3_aa: ASSQDHYRTGELF

v_call: TRBV12-3/TRBV12-4
cdr3_aa: ASSQGFGNTIY

v_call: TRBV7-6
cdr3_aa: ASSAGQGDITGELF

v_call: TRBV4-1
cdr3_aa: ASSQDGGLNSPLH

v_call: TRBV7-3
cdr3_aa: ASSLEGGGYNEQF

v_call: TRBV2
cdr3_aa: ASKYGGADTQY

v_call: TRBV5-6
cdr3_aa: ASSFRRTGGLYEQY

v_call: TRBV9
cdr3_aa: ASSVSGPGEQY

v_call: TRBV24-1
cdr3_aa: ATSDPGISYNEQF

v_call: TRBV10-2
cdr3_aa: ASSVAGQSYEQY

v_call: TRBV6-2/TRBV6-3
cdr3_aa: ASSYSANEQF

v_call: TRBV11-2
cdr3_aa: ASSSNLRLSGNTIY

v_call: TRBV6-5
cdr3_aa: ASTGFGELF

v_call: TRBV19
cdr3_aa: ASSFGQGNTEAF

v_call: TRBV5-1
cdr3_aa: ASSFGQYYEQY

v_call: TRBV6-5
cdr3_aa: ASRQGEKLF

v_call: TRBV9
cdr3_aa: ASSPGARLNEKLF

v_call: TRBV2
cdr3_aa: ASTRSETGELF

v_call: TRBV29-1
cdr3_aa: SADDREGNEAF

v_call: TRBV7-2
cdr3_aa: ASSLAMGEQY

v_call: TRBV6-5
cdr3_aa: ASSYVAGADTQY

v_call: TRBV7-2
cdr3_aa: ASSLGTGTYGYT

v_call: TRBV9
cdr3_aa: ASSPSGRLDEQF

v_call: TRBV11-2
cdr3_aa: ASSFESGAASYEQY

v_call: TRBV6-6
cdr3_aa: ASSGSVRNTEAF

v_call: TRBV21-1
cdr3_aa: ASSKVHSLGETQY